This passage covers 2 T cell receptor beta chains from one sample sequenced in a study of CD8 T cells in ankylosing spondylitis. General study results and limits: The study identified a TCR beta motif of under ten highly homologous variants that appeared characteristic of ankylosing spondylitis blood.

TCRdb used MiXCR to reprocess the 5' RACE reads, holding one entry per CDR3 protein. This sample has approximately 400,000 distinct CDR3 sequences, with about 24% found just once. No antigens are known for them. Sequenced material: blood, either unsorted or a sorted T cell fraction (not recorded which). The source is a male donor with ankylosing spondylitis.

The chain carries TRBV12-3 or TRBV12-4 and TRBJ1-5; 9 nucleotides agree with TRBD1. CDR3 length equals 16 residues. V dropped 6 bases and J dropped 5; count of bases not matched to a gene: 11. The CDR3: CASRSPETGGDQPQHF. The CDR3, as DNA: TGTGCCAGCAGATCCCCCGAGACAGGGGGAGATCAGCCCCAGCATTTT.

V and J are TRBV19 and TRBJ1-2; the D gene is possibly TRBD1 (6 bases). Germline-derived CDR1 and CDR2 are LNHDA and SQIVND (reference sequence). The ends were cut back, 3 bases at V and 11 bases at J, with 22 bases in the middle. This CDR3 has 15 amino acids. CDR3 DNA: TGTGCCAGTAGTATTGGAGGACAACAGGGAATATTGTACACCTTC. Protein: CASSIGGQQGILYTF.